This TCR beta chain emerged from a study of T cell clonality in common variable immunodeficiency. At least ten counts were recorded for this clone. Its target is not known. The read is 3 residues too short to cover the CDR3 end, so that end is filled in from the germline J gene. V dropped 3 bases and J dropped 2; count of bases not matched to a gene: 10. Germline-derived CDR1 and CDR2 are DFQATT and SNEGSKA (reference sequence). The CDR3 extends over 16 amino acids. Study results and limitations: Reportedly, TCR beta sequences from common variable immunodeficiency showed fewer deletions and N-nucleotide insertions.

Clones were read by immunoSEQ multiplex PCR, and TCRdb kept only the in-frame ones, dropping some. The sample was found to contain tens of thousands of clones, and every one recurs. The sample taken for sequencing was peripheral blood mononuclear cells. The J gene is TRBJ1-5, the V gene TRBV20-1; 7 positions match TRBD1. The clonotype was recovered from a person aged 18-70 years in good health. CDR3 residues: CSASSTRGTGNQPQHF. Partial CDR3 DNA: TGCAGTGCTAGTTCAACCCGGGGGACAGGCAATCAGCCC.